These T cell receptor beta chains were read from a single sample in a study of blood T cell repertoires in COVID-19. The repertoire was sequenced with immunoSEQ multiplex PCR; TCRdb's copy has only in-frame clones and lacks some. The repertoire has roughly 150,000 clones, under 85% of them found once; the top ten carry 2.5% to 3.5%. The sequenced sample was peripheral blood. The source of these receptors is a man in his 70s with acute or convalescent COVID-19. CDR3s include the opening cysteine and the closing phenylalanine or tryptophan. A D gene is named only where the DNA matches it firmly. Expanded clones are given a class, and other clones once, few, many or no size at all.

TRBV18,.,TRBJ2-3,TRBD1,TGTGCCAGCTCACCAATCAGGGGGACAGATACGCAGTATTTT,CASSPIRGTDTQYF
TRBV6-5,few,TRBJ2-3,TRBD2,TGTGCCAGCACCCTACTAGCGGTCGGCACAGATACGCAGTATTTT,CASTLLAVGTDTQYF
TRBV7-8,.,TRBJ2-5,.,TGTGCCAGCAGCTTCTCAGACCAAGAGACCCAGTACTTC,CASSFSDQETQYF
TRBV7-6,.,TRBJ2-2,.,TGTGCCAGCAGTCGAACAAACACCGGGGAGCTGTTTTTT,CASSRTNTGELFF
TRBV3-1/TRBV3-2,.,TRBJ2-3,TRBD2,TGTGCCAGCAGCCGGACTAGCGGGGGGGATACGCAGTATTTT,CASSRTSGGDTQYF
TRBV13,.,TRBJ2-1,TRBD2,TGTGCCAGCAGCGATCGAACTCCGGGACTAGCGGGGGGGGATGAGCAGTTCTTC,CASSDRTPGLAGGDEQFF
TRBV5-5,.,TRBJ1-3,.,TGTGCCAGCAGCTCGGAGGGGACCGGAAACACCATATATTTT,CASSSEGTGNTIYF
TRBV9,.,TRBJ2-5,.,TGTGCCAGCAGTAGCGGCCAAGAGACCCAGTACTTC,CASSSGQETQYF
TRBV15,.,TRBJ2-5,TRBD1,TGTGCCACCACCCGAAAAGGGGGCGTAGAGACCCAGTACTTC,CATTRKGGVETQYF
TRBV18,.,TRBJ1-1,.,TGTGCCAGCTCACCTCAACCGAGGAGTGAAGCTTTCTTT,CASSPQPRSEAFF
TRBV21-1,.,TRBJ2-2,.,TGTGCCAGCAGCGAAAGACTAGCGGGGGTTGGCACCGGGGAGCTGTTTTTT,CASSERLAGVGTGELFF
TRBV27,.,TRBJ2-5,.,TGTGCCAGCCGAAGGGGGGGGACTCAAGAGACCCAGTACTTC,CASRRGGTQETQYF
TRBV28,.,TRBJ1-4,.,TGTGCCAGCGGCCTCGGGGAGCTAAATGAAAAACTGTTTTTT,CASGLGELNEKLFF
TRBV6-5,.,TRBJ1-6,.,TGTGCCAGCAAAGGACAGCAAACCCTCCACTTT,CASKGQQTLHF
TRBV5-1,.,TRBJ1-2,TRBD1,TGCGCCAGCAGCTTGGAGGCAGGGGGCTATGGCTACACCTTC,CASSLEAGGYGYTF
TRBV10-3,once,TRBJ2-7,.,TGTGCCATCAGAGGACAGTTCACAGACTACGAGCAGTACTTC,CAIRGQFTDYEQYF
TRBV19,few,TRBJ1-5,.,TGTGCCAGTATGTACATAGCTATAGACGCAAATCAGCCCCAGCATTTT,CASMYIAIDANQPQHF
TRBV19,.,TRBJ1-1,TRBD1,TGTGCCAGTAGCTTAACAGGGGTCCCTGAAGCTTTCTTT,CASSLTGVPEAFF
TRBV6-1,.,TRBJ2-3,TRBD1,TGTGCCAGCAGTGAGAGACAGGGGGCTCGGGCAGATACGCAGTATTTT,CASSERQGARADTQYF
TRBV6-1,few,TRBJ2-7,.,TGTGCCAGCAGTGATTCGGGGACTGGCTCCTACGAGCAGTACTTC,CASSDSGTGSYEQYF
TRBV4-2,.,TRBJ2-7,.,TGTGCCAGCAGCCAGGGACTCTCCTACGAGCAGTACTTC,CASSQGLSYEQYF
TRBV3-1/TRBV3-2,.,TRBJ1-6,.,TGTGCCAGCCAAGTGACAGCAAATTCACCCCTCCACTTT,CASQVTANSPLHF